This T cell receptor beta chain was recorded in a study of tumor-infiltrating lymphocytes in primary liver carcinoma. Overall study: The tumors ranged from about 4 to 10 cm across and fell within stage T1-T3 N0M0. Sample yields of productive TCRbeta reads, ranging from roughly 3.65 to 7.5 million, were similar across tissue types.

Deletions cut 8 bases from V and 8 bases from J, with 22 bases between. CDR3 length: 16 residues. Germline V gene lookup returns CDR1 SGHVS and CDR2 FQNEAQ. For blood RNA, unsorted whole blood served as the source, and germline DNA was extracted too. The collection of four milliliters of peripheral blood preceded surgery. A constant-region primer primed TCR beta cDNA synthesis from roughly 500 ng of total RNA. It was through three nested multiplex PCR rounds of slightly modified ARM-PCR that TCR beta libraries arose. Researchers ran the first two PCR rounds for around 10 cycles each with TRBV1-TRBV30 forward primers and a C-beta reverse primer. TCRdb re-called the multiplex PCR reads with MiXCR, one entry per CDR3 protein. Here the sample spans 300,000 to 400,000 distinct CDR3 sequences, approximately 65% being singletons. Details on this clonotype: Given a much more abundant clone one base away, this may be a read error.

This TCR derives from a man aged 40-50 years with primary liver carcinoma and hepatitis B virus infection. V usage is TRBV7-8 and J usage is TRBJ2-6, with D perhaps TRBD2 (5 bases). Sequences were obtained from peripheral blood. The CDR3 DNA is TGTGCCAGCGCCGGTCTATCTCGAACCGGGACCAACGTCCTGACTTTC. It codes for CASAGLSRTGTNVLTF.